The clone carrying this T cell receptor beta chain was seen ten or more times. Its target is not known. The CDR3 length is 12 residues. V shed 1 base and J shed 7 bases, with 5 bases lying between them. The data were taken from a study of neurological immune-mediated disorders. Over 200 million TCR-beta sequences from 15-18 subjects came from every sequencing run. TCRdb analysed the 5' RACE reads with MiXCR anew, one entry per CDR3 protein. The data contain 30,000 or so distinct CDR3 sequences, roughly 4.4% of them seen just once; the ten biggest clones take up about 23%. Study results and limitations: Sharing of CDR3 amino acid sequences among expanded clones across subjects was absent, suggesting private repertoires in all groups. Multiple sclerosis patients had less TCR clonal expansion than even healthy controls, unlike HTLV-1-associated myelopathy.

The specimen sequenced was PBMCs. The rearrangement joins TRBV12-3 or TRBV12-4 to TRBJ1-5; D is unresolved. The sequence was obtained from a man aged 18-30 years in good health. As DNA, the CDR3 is TGTGCCAGCAGTTTAGTAAACCAGCCCCAGCATTTT. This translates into CASSLVNQPQHF.